This T cell receptor (beta chain) was observed in a study of glioma-infiltrating T cells. Study results and caveats: Tissue-blood divergence was below expectation in non-neoplastic patients, above in gliomas. Tissue and blood shared very few CDR3 sequences.

In its sample, this clonotype was seen many times. Its antigen is undetermined. The iRepertoire nested amplicon-rescue multiplex PCR amplified TCR alpha and beta CDR3s from RNA. Input was about 85-450 ng of tissue mRNA or PBMC total RNA. TCRdb redid the calling of the multiplex PCR reads with MiXCR, one entry per CDR3 protein. This table has approximately 190,000 distinct CDR3 sequences, approximately 30% appearing once. This TCR derives from a human donor with low-grade glioma or glioblastoma, undergoing nonglioma brain surgery, or in good health (not recorded which). The source material was glioma tissue, nonneoplastic brain tissue, or PBMCs (not recorded which).

CDR3 DNA sequence: TGTGCCAGCAAGAGGGACCCTAACACTGAAGCTTTCTTT. It codes for CASKRDPNTEAFF. The genes are TRBV6-4 and TRBJ1-1; D is possibly TRBD1 (5 bases). The CDR3 covers 13 residues. The ends were cut back, 7 bases at V and 2 bases at J, with 11 bases in the middle. Germline V gives CDR1 MRHNA, CDR2 SNTAGT.